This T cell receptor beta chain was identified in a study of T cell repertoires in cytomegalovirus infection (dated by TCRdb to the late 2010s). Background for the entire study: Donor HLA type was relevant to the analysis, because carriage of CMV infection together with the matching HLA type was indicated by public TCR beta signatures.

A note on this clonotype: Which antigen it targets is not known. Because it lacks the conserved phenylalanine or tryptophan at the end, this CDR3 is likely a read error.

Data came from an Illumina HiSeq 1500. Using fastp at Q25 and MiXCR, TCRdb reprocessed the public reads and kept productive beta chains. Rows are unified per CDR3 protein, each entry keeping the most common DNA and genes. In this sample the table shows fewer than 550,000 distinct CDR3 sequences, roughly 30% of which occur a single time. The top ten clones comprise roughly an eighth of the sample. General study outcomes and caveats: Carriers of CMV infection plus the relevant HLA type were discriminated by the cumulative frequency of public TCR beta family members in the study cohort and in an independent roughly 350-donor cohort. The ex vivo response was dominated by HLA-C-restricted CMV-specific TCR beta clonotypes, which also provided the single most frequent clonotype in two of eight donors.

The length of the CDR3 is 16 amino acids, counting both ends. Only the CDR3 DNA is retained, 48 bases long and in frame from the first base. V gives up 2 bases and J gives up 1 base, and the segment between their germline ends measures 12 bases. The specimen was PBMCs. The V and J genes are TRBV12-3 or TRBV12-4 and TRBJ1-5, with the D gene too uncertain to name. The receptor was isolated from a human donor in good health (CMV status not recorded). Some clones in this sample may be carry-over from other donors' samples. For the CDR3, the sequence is CASSLRPMESNQPQHL. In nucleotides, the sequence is TGTGCCAGCAGTTTAAGACCCATGGAAAGCAATCAGCCCCAGCATTTA.